Listed below are T cell receptor beta chains from one sample, sequenced in a study of STAT5B mutations in CD4+ large granular lymphocyte leukemia. Using immunoSEQ multiplex PCR, the repertoire was profiled, and TCRdb retains in-frame clones only, with some absent. The table shows tens of thousands of clones, with roughly 85% occurring only once. The sequenced sample was CD4+ T cells from blood buffy coats. The receptors were sampled from a human donor in good health. Each CDR3 is given with its conserved first and last residue. The D gene is left open where the match is weak. Expanded clones get a size class; other rows say once, few or many, or leave the size out.

V gene: TRBV18; D gene: TRBD1; clone size: -; J gene: TRBJ2-1; CDR3 DNA: TGTGCCAGCTCACCCGGGACAGGGACCTACAATGAGCAGTTCTTC; CDR3 protein: CASSPGTGTYNEQFF
V gene: TRBV5-4; D gene: -; clone size: -; J gene: TRBJ2-3; CDR3 DNA: TGTGCCAGCAGCCCCCCAAGCGATCCCGGCGCGCAGTATTTT; CDR3 protein: CASSPPSDPGAQYF
V gene: TRBV7-2; D gene: TRBD1; clone size: few; J gene: TRBJ1-2; CDR3 DNA: TGTGCCAGCAGCTTAGGGCCAGGGGGTGGCTACACCTTC; CDR3 protein: CASSLGPGGGYTF
V gene: TRBV6-5; D gene: -; clone size: -; J gene: TRBJ2-2; CDR3 DNA: TGTGCCAGCAGAAGGGGGACCGACACCGGGGAGCTGTTTTTT; CDR3 protein: CASRRGTDTGELFF
V gene: TRBV21-1; D gene: -; clone size: few; J gene: TRBJ1-3; CDR3 DNA: TGTGCCAGCACTACCCGTGGGGCCGATGGAAACACCATATATTTT; CDR3 protein: CASTTRGADGNTIYF
V gene: TRBV6-1; D gene: TRBD1; clone size: -; J gene: TRBJ1-5; CDR3 DNA: TGTGCCAGCAGCTCTACAGGGGGGAATCAGCCCCAGCATTTT; CDR3 protein: CASSSTGGNQPQHF
V gene: TRBV28; D gene: TRBD1; clone size: -; J gene: TRBJ2-7; CDR3 DNA: TGTGCCAGCAGCTCCGGGACAGGGAGATACGAGCAGTACTTC; CDR3 protein: CASSSGTGRYEQYF
V gene: TRBV6-1; D gene: -; clone size: -; J gene: TRBJ1-5; CDR3 DNA: TGTGCCAGCAGTGAAGATGGCAGGGGTGAGAGCAATCAGCCCCAGCATTTT; CDR3 protein: CASSEDGRGESNQPQHF
V gene: TRBV11-3; D gene: TRBD1; clone size: once; J gene: TRBJ1-4; CDR3 DNA: TGTGCCAGCAGCGTTACGGGACAGGGGAATGAAAAACTGTTTTTT; CDR3 protein: CASSVTGQGNEKLFF
V gene: TRBV5-1; D gene: -; clone size: -; J gene: TRBJ2-1; CDR3 DNA: TGCGCCAGCAGCTCGGGCAACGGAGGGGGGTCCATCAATGAGCAGTTCTTC; CDR3 protein: CASSSGNGGGSINEQFF
V gene: TRBV19; D gene: -; clone size: -; J gene: TRBJ1-3; CDR3 DNA: TGTGCCAGTAGTACCGGACAGTCAACTGGAAACACCATATATTTT; CDR3 protein: CASSTGQSTGNTIYF
V gene: TRBV7-3; D gene: -; clone size: -; J gene: TRBJ2-1; CDR3 DNA: TGTGCCAGCGCCCCTGGGCTAGCGAGCCATGAGCAGTTCTTC; CDR3 protein: CASAPGLASHEQFF
V gene: TRBV29-1; D gene: TRBD1; clone size: -; J gene: TRBJ2-6; CDR3 DNA: TGCAGCGTGAAAGACAGGGCTGGGGCCAACGTCCTGACTTTC; CDR3 protein: CSVKDRAGANVLTF
V gene: TRBV5-8; D gene: -; clone size: -; J gene: TRBJ2-7; CDR3 DNA: TGTGCCAGCAGCCTGGGGATTCGGACGGGGGAGCAGTACTTC; CDR3 protein: CASSLGIRTGEQYF
V gene: TRBV5-1; D gene: TRBD1; clone size: -; J gene: TRBJ2-3; CDR3 DNA: TGCGCCAGCAGCCTCAGGACAGGGGGCGGTGATACGCAGTATTTT; CDR3 protein: CASSLRTGGGDTQYF
V gene: TRBV6-6; D gene: -; clone size: -; J gene: TRBJ2-1; CDR3 DNA: TGTGCCAGCAGTAGCCTTAGGAATGAGCAGTTCTTC; CDR3 protein: CASSSLRNEQFF
V gene: TRBV5-1; D gene: TRBD1; clone size: -; J gene: TRBJ1-1; CDR3 DNA: TGCGCCAGCAGCCAACAGGGGGCCGGCCTGAACACTGAAGCTTTCTTT; CDR3 protein: CASSQQGAGLNTEAFF
V gene: TRBV6-5; D gene: -; clone size: -; J gene: TRBJ1-1; CDR3 DNA: TGTGCCAGTTATAACAGGGAGTTGAACACTGAAGCTTTCTTT; CDR3 protein: CASYNRELNTEAFF
V gene: TRBV6-5; D gene: TRBD1; clone size: -; J gene: TRBJ1-2; CDR3 DNA: TGTGCCAGCAGTTCACCGGGACAGGGGCCCGGCTACACCTTC; CDR3 protein: CASSSPGQGPGYTF
V gene: TRBV29-1; D gene: TRBD1; clone size: -; J gene: TRBJ2-5; CDR3 DNA: TGCAGCGTTGTTTATGGGGGGACAGGGAGCGAGACCCAGTACTTC; CDR3 protein: CSVVYGGTGSETQYF
V gene: TRBV28; D gene: TRBD1; clone size: -; J gene: TRBJ1-4; CDR3 DNA: TGTGCCAGCAGTTCAGGGGGTTTAGGAGAAAAGCTGTTTTTT; CDR3 protein: CASSSGGLGEKLFF
V gene: TRBV30; D gene: TRBD1; clone size: -; J gene: TRBJ1-4; CDR3 DNA: TGTGCCTGGACCGTCGACAGGGTTAATGAAAAACTGTTTTTT; CDR3 protein: CAWTVDRVNEKLFF
V gene: TRBV30; D gene: -; clone size: once; J gene: TRBJ2-1; CDR3 DNA: TGTGCCTGGACGGCTTCCTACAATGAGCAGTTCTTC; CDR3 protein: CAWTASYNEQFF
V gene: TRBV7-9; D gene: TRBD1; clone size: -; J gene: TRBJ2-7; CDR3 DNA: TGTGCCATCGAGGGGGCCCGCTCCTACGAGCAGTACTTC; CDR3 protein: CAIEGARSYEQYF
V gene: TRBV7-8; D gene: TRBD2; clone size: -; J gene: TRBJ2-7; CDR3 DNA: TGTGCCAGCAGCTTGGGACTAGCGGGGGCCTACGAGCAGTACTTC; CDR3 protein: CASSLGLAGAYEQYF
V gene: TRBV19; D gene: -; clone size: -; J gene: TRBJ1-2; CDR3 DNA: TGTGCCAGTAGTATGAGGGCTTTGGACTATGGCTACACCTTC; CDR3 protein: CASSMRALDYGYTF
V gene: TRBV5-1; D gene: -; clone size: -; J gene: TRBJ1-4; CDR3 DNA: TGCGCCAGCAGCAACCAGAGGAAGGAACTGTTTTTT; CDR3 protein: CASSNQRKELFF
V gene: TRBV7-9; D gene: TRBD1; clone size: -; J gene: TRBJ1-2; CDR3 DNA: TGTGCCAGCAGCTTGCAAGCCGGGACAGTTAAAGCTTATGGCTACACCTTC; CDR3 protein: CASSLQAGTVKAYGYTF
V gene: TRBV5-6; D gene: -; clone size: -; J gene: TRBJ2-1; CDR3 DNA: TGTGCCAGCAGCTTGGCGAGTGGGAATGAGCAGTTCTTC; CDR3 protein: CASSLASGNEQFF
V gene: TRBV5-1; D gene: -; clone size: -; J gene: TRBJ2-3; CDR3 DNA: TGCGCCAGTGCGCAGGGGGGGACAGATACGCAGTATTTT; CDR3 protein: CASAQGGTDTQYF
V gene: TRBV4-2; D gene: TRBD1; clone size: -; J gene: TRBJ1-4; CDR3 DNA: TGTGCCAGCAGCCAAAGTTCATGGGAGGGGACAGGCCCAGAAAAACTGTTTTTT; CDR3 protein: CASSQSSWEGTGPEKLFF
V gene: TRBV5-1; D gene: TRBD2; clone size: -; J gene: TRBJ2-7; CDR3 DNA: TGCGCCAGCAGCTTGGTAGCGGGAGCCAACGAGCAGTACTTC; CDR3 protein: CASSLVAGANEQYF
V gene: TRBV29-1; D gene: -; clone size: -; J gene: TRBJ2-7; CDR3 DNA: TGCAGCGTTGCTGTTTCCGCCTACGAGCAGTACTTC; CDR3 protein: CSVAVSAYEQYF
V gene: TRBV7-8; D gene: -; clone size: few; J gene: TRBJ1-2; CDR3 DNA: TGTGCCAGCAGCTTAGGGGGGCACAAGGGCTACACCTTC; CDR3 protein: CASSLGGHKGYTF
V gene: TRBV7-3; D gene: -; clone size: -; J gene: TRBJ2-3; CDR3 DNA: TGTGCCAGCAGCTTATCTTCCTTAAGGAGGGGCACAGATACGCAGTATTTT; CDR3 protein: CASSLSSLRRGTDTQYF
V gene: TRBV19; D gene: TRBD1; clone size: -; J gene: TRBJ1-2; CDR3 DNA: TGTGCCAGTAGTATCTGGGGAGGACAGGGGGCAGGAGGCTACACCTTC; CDR3 protein: CASSIWGGQGAGGYTF
V gene: TRBV5-1; D gene: TRBD1; clone size: -; J gene: TRBJ2-5; CDR3 DNA: TGCGCCAGCAGCCTAGGACAGGGAGGAGAGACCCAGTACTTC; CDR3 protein: CASSLGQGGETQYF
V gene: TRBV28; D gene: -; clone size: few; J gene: TRBJ1-5; CDR3 DNA: TGTGCCAGCAGTTTTCGTTTTAGGGGCGGTCAGCCCCAGCATTTT; CDR3 protein: CASSFRFRGGQPQHF
V gene: TRBV2; D gene: TRBD1; clone size: once; J gene: TRBJ1-2; CDR3 DNA: TGTGCCAGCAGGGACAGGGCCACAGGTGGGGGCTACACCTTC; CDR3 protein: CASRDRATGGGYTF
V gene: TRBV5-6; D gene: TRBD1; clone size: -; J gene: TRBJ2-2; CDR3 DNA: TGTGCCAGCAGCGCGGACAGGGGGCGCGCCGGGGAGCTGTTTTTT; CDR3 protein: CASSADRGRAGELFF
V gene: TRBV5-1; D gene: TRBD1; clone size: -; J gene: TRBJ2-5; CDR3 DNA: TGCGCCAGCAGCTTACTAAGGGGGCCCCAAGAGACCCAGTACTTC; CDR3 protein: CASSLLRGPQETQYF
V gene: TRBV6-4; D gene: -; clone size: -; J gene: TRBJ2-6; CDR3 DNA: TGTGCCAGCAGTGACTCGTTAGGCTCCGGGGCCAACGTCCTGACTTTC; CDR3 protein: CASSDSLGSGANVLTF
V gene: TRBV5-1; D gene: TRBD1; clone size: -; J gene: TRBJ2-3; CDR3 DNA: TGCGCCAGCAGCTCCGGGACAGGGGTCACAGATACGCAGTATTTT; CDR3 protein: CASSSGTGVTDTQYF
V gene: TRBV12-5; D gene: TRBD1; clone size: -; J gene: TRBJ1-1; CDR3 DNA: TGTGCTAGTGGTCCGCATACAGGGGGGTCTACTGAAGCTTTCTTT; CDR3 protein: CASGPHTGGSTEAFF
V gene: TRBV7-2; D gene: TRBD2; clone size: -; J gene: TRBJ2-4; CDR3 DNA: TGTGCCAGCAGCTCTCCGGGACTATTAGCCAAAAACATTCAGTACTTC; CDR3 protein: CASSSPGLLAKNIQYF
V gene: TRBV4-1; D gene: -; clone size: -; J gene: TRBJ1-5; CDR3 DNA: TGCGCCAGCAGCAAGGGTGGAGAGGCCCATCAGCCCCAGCATTTT; CDR3 protein: CASSKGGEAHQPQHF
V gene: TRBV27; D gene: TRBD2; clone size: -; J gene: TRBJ2-1; CDR3 DNA: TGTGCCAGCAGTTTAGCCACAGTAGCGGGGGGACGGAATGAGCAGTTCTTC; CDR3 protein: CASSLATVAGGRNEQFF
V gene: TRBV11-3; D gene: -; clone size: -; J gene: TRBJ2-7; CDR3 DNA: TGTGCCAGCAGCTCCGCTAGGGGGAAGAACGAGCAGTACTTC; CDR3 protein: CASSSARGKNEQYF
V gene: TRBV5-5; D gene: -; clone size: -; J gene: TRBJ1-5; CDR3 DNA: TGTGCCAGCAGCTTCTCAGACAGGCCCAATCAGCCCCAGCATTTT; CDR3 protein: CASSFSDRPNQPQHF